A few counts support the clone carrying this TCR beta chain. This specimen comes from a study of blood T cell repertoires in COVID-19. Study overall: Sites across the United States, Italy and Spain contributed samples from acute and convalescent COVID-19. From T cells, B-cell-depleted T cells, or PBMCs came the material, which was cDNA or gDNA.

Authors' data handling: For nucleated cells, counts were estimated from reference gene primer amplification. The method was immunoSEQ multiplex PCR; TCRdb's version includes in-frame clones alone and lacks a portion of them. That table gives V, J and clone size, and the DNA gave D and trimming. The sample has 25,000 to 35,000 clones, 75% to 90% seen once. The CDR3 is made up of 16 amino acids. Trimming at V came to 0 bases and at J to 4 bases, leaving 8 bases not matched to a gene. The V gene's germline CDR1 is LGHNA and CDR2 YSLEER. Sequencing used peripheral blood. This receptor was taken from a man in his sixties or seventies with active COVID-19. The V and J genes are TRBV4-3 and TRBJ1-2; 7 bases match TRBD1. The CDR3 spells CASSQETLGTAYGYTF. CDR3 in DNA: TGCGCCAGCAGCCAAGAAACTCTCGGGACAGCCTATGGCTACACCTTC.